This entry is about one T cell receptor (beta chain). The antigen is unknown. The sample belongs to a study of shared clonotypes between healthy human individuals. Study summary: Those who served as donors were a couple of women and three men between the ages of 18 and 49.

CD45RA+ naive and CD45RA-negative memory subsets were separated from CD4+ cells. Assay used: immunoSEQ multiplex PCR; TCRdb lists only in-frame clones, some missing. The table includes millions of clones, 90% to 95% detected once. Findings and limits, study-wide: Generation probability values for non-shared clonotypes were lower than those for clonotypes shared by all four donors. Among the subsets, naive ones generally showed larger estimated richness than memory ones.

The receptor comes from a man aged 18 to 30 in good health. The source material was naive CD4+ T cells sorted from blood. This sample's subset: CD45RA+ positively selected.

The CDR3 sequence is CASSSSRVNTEAFF. DNA of the CDR3: TGTGCCAGCAGCTCTTCCCGGGTCAACACTGAAGCTTTCTTT. V is TRBV11-2 and J is TRBJ1-1, with D hard to call. Per the germline V gene, CDR1 is SGHAT and CDR2 is FQNNGV. The CDR3 covers 14 residues. V was trimmed by 4 bases and J by 2 bases, leaving 11 bases between them.